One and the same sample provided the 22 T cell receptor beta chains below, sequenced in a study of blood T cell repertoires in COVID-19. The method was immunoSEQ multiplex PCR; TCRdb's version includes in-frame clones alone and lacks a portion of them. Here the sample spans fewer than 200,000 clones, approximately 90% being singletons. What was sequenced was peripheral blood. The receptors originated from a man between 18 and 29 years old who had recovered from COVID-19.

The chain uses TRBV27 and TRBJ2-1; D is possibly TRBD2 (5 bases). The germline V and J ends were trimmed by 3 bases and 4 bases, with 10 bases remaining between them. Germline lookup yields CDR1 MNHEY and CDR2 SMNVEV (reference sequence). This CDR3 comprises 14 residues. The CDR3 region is CASSFRRDYNEQFF. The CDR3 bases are TGTGCCAGCAGTTTCAGACGGGATTACAATGAGCAGTTCTTC.

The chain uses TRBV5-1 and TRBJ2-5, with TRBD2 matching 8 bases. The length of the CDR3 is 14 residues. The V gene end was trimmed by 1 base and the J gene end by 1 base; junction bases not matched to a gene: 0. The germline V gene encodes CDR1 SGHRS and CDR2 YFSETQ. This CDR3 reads CASSLSGGQETQYF. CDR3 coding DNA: TGCGCCAGCAGCTTGAGCGGGGGCCAAGAGACCCAGTACTTC.

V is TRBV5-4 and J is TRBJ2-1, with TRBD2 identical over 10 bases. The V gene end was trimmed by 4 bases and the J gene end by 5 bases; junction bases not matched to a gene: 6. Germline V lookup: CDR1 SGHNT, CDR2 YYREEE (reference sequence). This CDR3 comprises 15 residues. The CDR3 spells CASSPPGLADNEQFF. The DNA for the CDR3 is TGTGCCAGCAGCCCCCCCGGACTAGCGGACAATGAGCAGTTCTTC.

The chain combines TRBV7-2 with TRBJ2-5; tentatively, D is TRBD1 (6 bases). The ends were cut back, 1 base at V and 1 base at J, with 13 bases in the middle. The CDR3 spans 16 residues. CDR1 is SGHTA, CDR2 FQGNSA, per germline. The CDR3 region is CASSLEEQGLQETQYF. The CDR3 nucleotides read TGTGCCAGCAGCTTAGAGGAGCAGGGGCTCCAAGAGACCCAGTACTTC.

The CDR3 nucleotides read TGTGCCAGCAGCCACTCCGGGTCTTCCTACGAGCAGTACTTC. Its translation: CASSHSGSSYEQYF. V usage is TRBV3-1 (or the pseudogene TRBV3-2) and J usage is TRBJ2-7; the D is unclear. The CDR3 runs 14 residues. Germline CDR1 LGHDT, CDR2 YNNKEL (reference sequence). Trimming removed 3 bases at V and 1 base at J, with 10 bases between.

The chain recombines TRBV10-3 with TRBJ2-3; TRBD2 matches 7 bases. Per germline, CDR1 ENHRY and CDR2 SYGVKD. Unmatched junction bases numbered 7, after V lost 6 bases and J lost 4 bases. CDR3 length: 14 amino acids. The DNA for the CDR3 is TGTGCCATCAGGTCTGGGAGGGCCGCAGATACGCAGTATTTT. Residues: CAIRSGRAADTQYF.

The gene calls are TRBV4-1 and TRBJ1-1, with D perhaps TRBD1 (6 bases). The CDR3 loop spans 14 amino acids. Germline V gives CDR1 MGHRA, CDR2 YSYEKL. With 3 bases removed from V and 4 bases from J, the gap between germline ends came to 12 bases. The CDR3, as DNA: TGCGCCAGCAGCCAGGTTACAGGGTCCACTGAAGCTTTCTTT. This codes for CASSQVTGSTEAFF.

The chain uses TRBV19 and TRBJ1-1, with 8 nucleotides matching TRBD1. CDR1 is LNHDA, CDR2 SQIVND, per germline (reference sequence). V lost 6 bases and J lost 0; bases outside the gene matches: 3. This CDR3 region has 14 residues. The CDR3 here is CASRRQGMNTEAFF. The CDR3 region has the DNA TGTGCCAGTAGACGACAGGGGATGAACACTGAAGCTTTCTTT.

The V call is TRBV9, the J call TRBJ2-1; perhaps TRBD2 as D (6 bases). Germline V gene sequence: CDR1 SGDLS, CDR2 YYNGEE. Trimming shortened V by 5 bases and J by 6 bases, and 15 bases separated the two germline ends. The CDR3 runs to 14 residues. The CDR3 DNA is TGTGCCAGCAGGCCGGGACTCCGAATCAATGAGCAGTTCTTC. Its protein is CASRPGLRINEQFF.

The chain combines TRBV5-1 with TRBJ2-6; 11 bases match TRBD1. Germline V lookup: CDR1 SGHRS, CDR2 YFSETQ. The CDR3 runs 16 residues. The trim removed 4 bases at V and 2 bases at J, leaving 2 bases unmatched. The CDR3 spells CASSQGQGAGANVLTF. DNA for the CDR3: TGCGCCAGCAGCCAGGGACAGGGGGCTGGGGCCAACGTCCTGACTTTC.

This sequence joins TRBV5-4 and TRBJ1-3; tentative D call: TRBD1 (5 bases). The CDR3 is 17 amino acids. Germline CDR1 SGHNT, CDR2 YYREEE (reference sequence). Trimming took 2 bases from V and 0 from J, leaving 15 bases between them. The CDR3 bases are TGTGCCAGCAGCTTCGGGGCGGGAAAGAGCTCTGGAAACACCATATATTTT. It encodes CASSFGAGKSSGNTIYF. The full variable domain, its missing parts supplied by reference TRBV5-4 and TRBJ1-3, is ETGVTQSPTHLIKTRGQQVTLRCSSQSGHNTVSWYQQALGQGPQFIFQYYREEENGRGNFPPRFSGLQFPNYSSELNVNALELDDSALYLCASSFGAGKSSGNTIYFGEGSWLTVV.

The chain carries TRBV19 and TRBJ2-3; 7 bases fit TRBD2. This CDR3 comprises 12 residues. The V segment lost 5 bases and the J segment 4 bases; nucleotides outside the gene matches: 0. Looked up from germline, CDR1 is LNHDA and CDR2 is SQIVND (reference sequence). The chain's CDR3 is CASSRGADTQYF. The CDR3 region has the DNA TGTGCCAGTAGTCGGGGGGCAGATACGCAGTATTTT.

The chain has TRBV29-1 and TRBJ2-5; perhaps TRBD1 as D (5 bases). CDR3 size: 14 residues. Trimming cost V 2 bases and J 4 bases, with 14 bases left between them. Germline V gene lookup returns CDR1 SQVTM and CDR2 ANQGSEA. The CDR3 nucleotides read TGCAGCGTTGAACAGGGCCCTCGGCTAGAGACCCAGTACTTC. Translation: CSVEQGPRLETQYF.

CDR3 coding DNA: TGCGCCAGCAGCCAAATGTCAGCGGGAGCAGTGAGTGAGCAGTTCTTC. This gives the protein CASSQMSAGAVSEQFF. The V and J genes are TRBV4-1 and TRBJ2-1; TRBD2 aligns across 8 bases. The CDR3 contains 16 residues. Germline trimming cut 2 bases from V and 9 bases from J; bases unmatched to any gene: 12. Germline loops: CDR1 MGHRA, CDR2 YSYEKL.

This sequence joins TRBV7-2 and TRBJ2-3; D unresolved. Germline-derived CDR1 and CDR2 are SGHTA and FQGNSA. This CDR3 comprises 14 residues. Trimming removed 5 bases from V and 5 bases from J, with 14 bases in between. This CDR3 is CASSPRLVGDTQYF. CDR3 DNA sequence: TGTGCCAGCAGCCCTCGTCTAGTTGGAGATACGCAGTATTTT.

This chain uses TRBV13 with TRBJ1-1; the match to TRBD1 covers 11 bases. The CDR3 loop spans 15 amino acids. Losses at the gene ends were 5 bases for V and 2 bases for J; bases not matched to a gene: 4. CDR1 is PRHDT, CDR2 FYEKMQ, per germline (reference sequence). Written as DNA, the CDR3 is TGTGCCAGCAGCGACGGACAGGGGGCAAACACTGAAGCTTTCTTT. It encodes CASSDGQGANTEAFF.

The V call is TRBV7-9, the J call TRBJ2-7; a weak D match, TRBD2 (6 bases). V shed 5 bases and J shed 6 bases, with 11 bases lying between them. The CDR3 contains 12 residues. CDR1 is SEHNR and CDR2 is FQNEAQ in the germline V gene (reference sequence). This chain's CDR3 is CASSLGGIEQYF. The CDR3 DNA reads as TGTGCCAGCAGCCTGGGGGGTATCGAGCAGTACTTC.

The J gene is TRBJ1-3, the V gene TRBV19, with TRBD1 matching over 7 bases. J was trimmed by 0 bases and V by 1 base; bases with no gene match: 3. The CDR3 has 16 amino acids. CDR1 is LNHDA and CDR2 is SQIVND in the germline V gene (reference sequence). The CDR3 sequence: CASSIATGVSGNTIYF. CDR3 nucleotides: TGTGCCAGTAGTATAGCAACAGGGGTCTCTGGAAACACCATATATTTT.

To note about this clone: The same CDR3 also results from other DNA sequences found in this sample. The CDR3 sequence is CASSPGTGTYEQYF. The CDR3 DNA follows: TGTGCCAGCAGCCCAGGGACAGGAACCTACGAGCAGTACTTC. The chain links TRBV7-2 to TRBJ2-7, with 8 bases aligning to TRBD1. The CDR3 sequence is 14 residues long. The germline CDR1 and CDR2 sequences are SGHTA and FQGNSA. The J segment lost 2 bases and the V segment lost 5 bases, leaving 5 bases of the junction unmatched.

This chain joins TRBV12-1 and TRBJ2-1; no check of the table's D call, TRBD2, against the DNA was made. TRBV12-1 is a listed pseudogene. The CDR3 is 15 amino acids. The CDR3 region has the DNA TGTGCCAGCAGCCCATTTAAAAGGGAGTACAATGAGCAGTTCTTC. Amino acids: CASSPFKREYNEQFF.

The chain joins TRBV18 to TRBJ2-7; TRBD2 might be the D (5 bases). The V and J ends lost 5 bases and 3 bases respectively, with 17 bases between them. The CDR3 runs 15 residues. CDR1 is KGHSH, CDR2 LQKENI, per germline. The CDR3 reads CASSRLGGDYYEQYF. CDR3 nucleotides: TGTGCCAGCTCAAGGTTGGGCGGCGACTACTACGAGCAGTACTTC. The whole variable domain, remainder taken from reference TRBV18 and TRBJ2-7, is NAGVMQNPRHLVRRRGQEARLRCSPMKGHSHVYWYRQLPEEGLKFMVYLQKENIIDESGMPKERFSAEFPKEGPSILRIQQVVRGDSAAYFCASSRLGGDYYEQYFGPGTRLTVT.

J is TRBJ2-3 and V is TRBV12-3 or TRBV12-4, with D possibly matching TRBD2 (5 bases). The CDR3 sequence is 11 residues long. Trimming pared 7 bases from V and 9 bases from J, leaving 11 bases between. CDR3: CASNPPGTQYF. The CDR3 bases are TGTGCCAGCAACCCCCCGGGGACGCAGTATTTT.